The text below deals with one T cell receptor (beta chain). Its cognate antigen is unknown. Deep-level assay runs were performed. Profiling relied on immunoSEQ multiplex PCR, and the TCRdb table lists in-frame clones only, not all of them. Among around 700,000 clones listed, roughly 70% were seen once. Memory CD4+ cells were the fraction left after CD45RA+ naive selection. The data belong to a study of shared clonotypes between healthy human individuals. Points from the study as a whole: Naive subsets tended to show greater estimated richness than memory subsets.

The receptor was isolated from a woman in her thirties in good health. Material: memory CD4+ T cells sorted from blood. As for subset: CD45RA-negative fraction.

The CDR3, as DNA: TGTGCCAGCAGCTTACAGCTGGATCCGAACACCGGGGAGCTGTTTTTT. This codes for CASSLQLDPNTGELFF. The chain carries TRBV11-1 and TRBJ2-2; D is uncertain. The V and J ends lost 2 bases and 0 bases respectively, with 10 bases between them. CDR1 is SGHAT and CDR2 is FQDESV in the germline V gene (reference sequence). This CDR3 comprises 16 residues.